Listed here are 27 T cell receptor beta chains from one sample, sequenced in a study of T-cell memory formation after mild COVID-19 (dated by TCRdb to 2020 to 2022). Libraries came from 5' RACE. Reads for this sample came from an Illumina NovaSeq 6000. TCRdb took the public reads, trimmed them with fastp at Q25, ran MiXCR for clone calling and kept in-frame beta chains. Entries that share a CDR3 protein sequence are merged under the most common genes and DNA. The sample table contains more than 350,000 distinct CDR3 sequences; only one count was recorded for about a sixth of them. The ten largest make up 20% to 25% of the sample. Material for sequencing was PBMCs or a T cell subset sorted from them (not recorded which). These receptors all stem from a man in his late teens or twenties who had mild COVID-19 (a few samples of this study predate the infection). The sample titles of this study are shuffled in the database, so cell type and time point are left out; the donor was told from shared clones.

This chain links TRBV19 with TRBJ1-2, with D possibly being TRBD1 (6 bases). This CDR3 spans 10 amino acids. Trimming took off 10 bases at V and 8 bases at J, with 11 bases between the two ends. Germline V CDR1 and CDR2: LNHDA, SQIVND (reference sequence). CDR3 in amino acids: CATRTEGYTF. The CDR3 DNA sequence: TGTGCCACCCGGACAGAAGGCTACACCTTC.

The rearrangement uses TRBV7-2 and TRBJ2-1, with 7 bases fitting TRBD1. Trimming removed 7 bases from V and 3 bases from J; junction bases left unmatched: 6. The germline V gene encodes CDR1 SGHTA and CDR2 FQGNSA. This CDR3 region has 14 residues. The CDR3 region is CASNDRASYNEQFF. The CDR3 bases are TGTGCCAGCAACGACAGGGCGAGCTACAATGAGCAGTTCTTC.

The chain links TRBV5-4 to TRBJ1-6; D is unclear. This CDR3 region has 13 residues. V shed 1 base and J shed 9 bases, with 8 bases lying between them. Germline loops: CDR1 SGHNT, CDR2 YYREEE (reference sequence). CDR3 protein: CASSLQESSPLHF. The DNA for the CDR3 is TGTGCCAGCAGCTTGCAGGAGAGTTCACCCCTCCACTTT.

This chain links TRBV5-1 with TRBJ2-1, with TRBD2 matching 12 bases. V lost 3 bases to trimming and J lost 8 bases; unmatched junction nucleotides: 9. The CDR3 is 16 residues long. Germline CDR1 and CDR2: SGHRS and YFSETQ. The chain's CDR3 is CASSSTLAGGLYEQFF. The CDR3 nucleotides are TGCGCCAGCAGCTCCACTCTAGCGGGGGGGCTCTATGAGCAGTTCTTC.

This clonotype has just a few counts. The V gene is TRBV4-3, the J gene TRBJ2-1; D is perhaps TRBD2 (7 bases). The length of the CDR3 is 15 residues. Trimming shortened V by 1 base and J by 5 bases, and 12 bases separated the two germline ends. Germline V lookup: CDR1 LGHNA, CDR2 YSLEER. The CDR3 DNA follows: TGCGCCAGCAGCCAAGCGGAGGGGGGGAACAATGAGCAGTTCTTC. Amino acids: CASSQAEGGNNEQFF.

This clonotype appeared a few times. The chain links TRBV29-1 to TRBJ2-7, with D uncertain. Looked up from germline, CDR1 is SQVTM and CDR2 is ANQGSEA. The CDR3 has 12 residues. The V end was cut by 5 bases, the J end by 9 bases, with 17 bases between. Here the CDR3 reads CSVSTDGLGQYV. In DNA, the CDR3 is TGCAGCGTTTCAACGGACGGATTAGGGCAGTACGTC.

This clonotype was observed a few times. The V and J genes are TRBV5-1 and TRBJ2-5; D is possibly TRBD2 (6 bases). Trimming pared 4 bases from V and 4 bases from J, leaving 20 bases between. Germline CDR1 and CDR2: SGHRS and YFSETQ. CDR3 size: 16 residues. CDR3 region: CASSKEGTTVGETQYF. Here the CDR3 DNA reads TGCGCCAGCAGCAAGGAGGGAACGACTGTTGGAGAGACCCAGTACTTC.

V and J are TRBV5-1 and TRBJ1-2; the D is unclear. This CDR3 contains 11 residues. The V end lost 4 bases, the J end lost 5 bases, and 6 bases lay between the germline ends. The germline gives CDR1 SGHRS, CDR2 YFSETQ. For the CDR3, the DNA is TGCGCCAGCAGCAACCAGTATGGCTACACCTTC. Protein: CASSNQYGYTF. Variable domain in full (rest from reference TRBV5-1 and TRBJ1-2): KAGVTQTPRYLIKTRGQQVTLSCSPISGHRSVSWYQQTPGQGLQFLFEYFSETQRNKGNFPGRFSGRQFSNSRSEMNVSTLELGDSALYLCASSNQYGYTFGSGTRLTVV.

This clonotype was picked up a small number of times. The chain is built from TRBV29-1 and TRBJ1-1, with 7 positions matching TRBD1. CDR3 length: 13 residues. The germline gives CDR1 SQVTM, CDR2 ANQGSEA. V dropped 7 bases and J dropped 0; count of bases not matched to a gene: 5. The DNA for the CDR3 is TGCAGCGCCGGGACAGTGATGAACACTGAAGCTTTCTTT. Translation gives CSAGTVMNTEAFF.

This clonotype turned up a few times. The chain carries TRBV9 and TRBJ2-3; 9 bases fit TRBD2. Germline V CDR1 and CDR2: SGDLS, YYNGEE. The CDR3 extends over 14 amino acids. The V gene end was trimmed by 3 bases and the J gene end by 6 bases; junction bases not matched to a gene: 5. The CDR3 is CASSALAGRDTQYF. CDR3 bases: TGTGCCAGCAGCGCTCTAGCGGGGAGGGATACGCAGTATTTT.

This chain uses TRBV6-6 with TRBJ2-3, with D perhaps given as TRBD1 or TRBD2 (5 bases each). Trimming took off 2 bases at V and 3 bases at J, with 12 bases between the two ends. The CDR3 covers 15 residues. Germline V lookup: CDR1 MNHNY, CDR2 SVGAGI (reference sequence). The CDR3 loop is CASSYLQGVTDTQYF. CDR3 nucleotides: TGTGCCAGCAGTTACCTGCAGGGAGTGACAGATACGCAGTATTTT.

This clonotype was counted between two and nine times. The chain employs TRBV11-2 and TRBJ1-4, with 8 bases that match TRBD1. The J segment lost 7 bases and the V segment lost 4 bases, leaving 8 bases of the junction unmatched. The CDR3 contains 15 residues. Per the germline V gene, CDR1 is SGHAT and CDR2 is FQNNGV. The CDR3 nucleotides are TGTGCCAGCAGCTCCATCAGGGGGCGAGGTGAAAAACTGTTTTTT. It encodes CASSSIRGRGEKLFF.

The chain carries TRBV12-3 or TRBV12-4 and TRBJ1-2; 9 positions match TRBD1. This CDR3 has 14 amino acids. V was clipped by 3 bases and J by 8 bases; unmatched bases: 7. The CDR3 here is CASSLLGQGGGYTF. DNA for the CDR3: TGTGCCAGCAGTTTGCTGGGACAGGGAGGAGGCTACACCTTC.

The V gene is TRBV28, the J gene TRBJ2-3, with 9 bases fitting TRBD2. From germline, CDR1 is MDHEN and CDR2 SYDVKM. CDR3 length equals 15 residues. J gave up 6 bases and V 7 bases, and 11 bases lay outside the gene matches. CDR3 bases: TGTGCCAGCAACCCTGGCGGGGGGGCCAAGGATACGCAGTATTTT. Its protein product is CASNPGGGAKDTQYF. Together with reference TRBV28 and TRBJ2-3, the CDR3 gives the full variable domain: DVKVTQSSRYLVKRTGEKVFLECVQDMDHENMFWYRQDPGLGLRLIYFSYDVKMKEKGDIPEGYSVSREKKERFSLILESASTNQTSMYLCASNPGGGAKDTQYFGPGTRLTVL.

J is TRBJ2-2 and V is TRBV11-2, with D possibly being TRBD1 (6 bases). Germline loops: CDR1 SGHAT, CDR2 FQNNGV. Trimming removed 3 bases from V and 1 base from J, with 12 bases in between. The CDR3 is 16 amino acids. The CDR3 bases are TGTGCCAGCAGCTTCATTCAGACAGGGAACACCGGGGAGCTGTTTTTT. This sequence encodes CASSFIQTGNTGELFF.

The J gene is TRBJ2-1, the V gene TRBV9; 7 nucleotides match TRBD2. Germline lookup yields CDR1 SGDLS and CDR2 YYNGEE. V lost 0 bases, J lost 4 bases, and 4 bases stayed unmatched. The CDR3 consists of 15 residues. In DNA form, the CDR3 reads TGTGCCAGCAGCGTAGGGGTTAGCGGGTACAATGAGCAGTTCTTC. This sequence encodes CASSVGVSGYNEQFF.

This clonotype was counted a few times. The J gene is TRBJ2-7, the V gene TRBV27; TRBD1 agrees at 9 bases. Trimming took 6 bases from V and 8 from J; bases not matched to a gene: 14. Per germline, CDR1 MNHEY and CDR2 SMNVEV (reference sequence). CDR3 size: 15 residues. DNA of the CDR3: TGTGCCAGCAGGCCCTCCCGGGACAGGGTCTGGAAGCAGTACGTC. Residues: CASRPSRDRVWKQYV.

This rearrangement joins TRBV29-1 to TRBJ2-5, with TRBD2 matching over 7 bases. Per germline, CDR1 SQVTM and CDR2 ANQGSEA. V was clipped by 6 bases and J by 4 bases; unmatched bases: 5. CDR3 length equals 12 residues. The CDR3 protein is CSVRLAGETQYF. CDR3 nucleotides: TGCAGCGTCCGGTTAGCGGGAGAGACCCAGTACTTC.

This clonotype was seen many times. CDR3 DNA sequence: TGCGCCAGCAGCTTGGTAGGACAAAACACCGGGGAGCTGTTTTTT. Protein sequence: CASSLVGQNTGELFF. The chain carries TRBV5-1 and TRBJ2-2, with D possibly being TRBD1 (5 bases). The CDR3 is 15 amino acids. V lost 0 bases to trimming and J lost 2 bases, with 8 bases between them. Germline CDR1 SGHRS, CDR2 YFSETQ.

In this sample, this clonotype turned up a few times. The rearrangement joins TRBV3-1 to TRBJ2-1; TRBD2 is a possible D gene (6 bases). Germline V gene sequence: CDR1 LGHDT, CDR2 YNNKEL (reference sequence). CDR3 length: 16 amino acids. V lost 1 base and J lost 6, with 16 bases in between. CDR3 amino acids: CASSQGVRGGSNEQFF. The CDR3 DNA reads as TGTGCCAGCAGCCAAGGGGTGCGGGGAGGCAGCAATGAGCAGTTCTTC.

This sequence joins TRBV5-5 and TRBJ1-1; D unclear. The CDR3 runs to 15 residues. Germline assignment: CDR1 SGHKS and CDR2 YYEKEE (reference sequence). Trimming removed 4 bases from V and 1 base from J, with 14 bases in between. The CDR3 sequence: CASSAKGFANTEAFF. Written as DNA, the CDR3 is TGTGCCAGCAGCGCAAAAGGGTTCGCGAACACTGAAGCTTTCTTT.

CDR3 sequence reads: CASSVGGTYMNTEAFF. CDR3 bases: TGTGCCAGCAGCGTAGGGGGGACTTACATGAACACTGAAGCTTTCTTT. The chain combines TRBV9 with TRBJ1-1; D is perhaps TRBD1 (5 bases). The length of the CDR3 is 16 residues. With 0 bases removed from V and 0 bases from J, the gap between germline ends came to 12 bases. The germline V gene has CDR1 SGDLS and CDR2 YYNGEE.

This clonotype has just a few counts. V gene TRBV25-1 combines with J gene TRBJ2-1, with D possibly matching TRBD2 (7 bases). V gave up 11 bases and J gave up 0 bases, with 14 bases separating them. The CDR3 loop spans 14 amino acids. The germline CDR1 and CDR2 sequences are MGHDK and SYGVNS. This chain's CDR3 is CASEGGTSYNEQFF. The CDR3 DNA reads as TGTGCCTCCGAGGGGGGGACCTCCTACAATGAGCAGTTCTTC.

This clonotype has ten or more counts. The genes are TRBV24-1 and TRBJ1-2; 9 bases match TRBD1. This CDR3 region has 14 residues. The J segment lost 4 bases and the V segment lost 3 bases, leaving 2 bases of the junction unmatched. Germline V gene sequence: CDR1 KGHDR, CDR2 SFDVKD. The chain's CDR3 is CATSDQTGGYGYTF. In DNA form, the CDR3 reads TGTGCCACCAGTGATCAGACAGGGGGCTATGGCTACACCTTC.

The chain combines TRBV2 with TRBJ2-5; 8 nucleotides align to TRBD2. Trimming at V came to 3 bases and at J to 13 bases, leaving 10 bases not matched to a gene. CDR1 SNHLY and CDR2 FYNNEI come from the germline V gene. This CDR3 comprises 13 residues. For the CDR3, the DNA is TGTGCCAGCAGTGACGGTGCGGGGGGCCCCCGGTACTTC. As protein: CASSDGAGGPRYF.

The rearrangement joins TRBV20-1 to TRBJ1-2; maybe TRBD1 (6 bases). Germline CDR1 is DFQATT and CDR2 is SNEGSKA (reference sequence). This CDR3 region has 13 residues. Trimming took off 6 bases at V and 4 bases at J, with 15 bases between the two ends. CDR3 protein: CSARGSSSYGYTF. DNA of the CDR3: TGCAGTGCCAGGGGCAGCAGTAGCTATGGCTACACCTTC.

V gene TRBV29-1 combines with J gene TRBJ1-1, with TRBD1 matching over 7 bases. The CDR3 runs to 12 residues. Trimming removed 4 bases from V and 4 bases from J; junction bases left unmatched: 3. Germline CDR1 SQVTM, CDR2 ANQGSEA. CDR3 sequence reads: CSVVPGGTEAFF. The CDR3 nucleotides read TGCAGCGTTGTACCAGGGGGCACTGAAGCTTTCTTT.